The clone carrying this T cell receptor beta chain was detected only a few times. Its target is not known. There were TCR beta CDR3 regions amplified from RNA transcripts. Researchers ran a first-round RT-PCR on the TCR CDR3 using the HTBI primer set. TCRdb called the multiplex PCR reads again in MiXCR, with one record for every CDR3 protein. Of 470,000 or so distinct CDR3 sequences in the sample, 20% are singletons; the top ten hold about a quarter. The CDR3 runs 14 residues. CDR1 and CDR2 from the germline V gene are LGHNA and YNFKEQ. Trimming stripped 3 bases from V and 4 bases from J, with 10 bases between. These data originate in a study of T cells in Graves' hyperthyroidism and ophthalmopathy. Study-level findings and limits: The model forecast ophthalmopathy, anticipating it by a median roughly 6.5 months before onset.

The sequencing input was blood. The receptor comes from a man younger than 30 with Graves' hyperthyroidism. J is TRBJ1-3 and V is TRBV4-2; D call uncertain. The CDR3 here is CASSHPGSGNTIYF. The CDR3 DNA follows: TGTGCCAGCAGCCACCCGGGCTCCGGAAACACCATATATTTT.